Shown below are 14 T cell receptor beta chains from a single sample sequenced in a study of blood T cell repertoires in COVID-19. Assay: immunoSEQ multiplex PCR; the TCRdb copy retains only in-frame clones and omits some. This sample yields hundreds of thousands of clones, of which around 91% are seen a single time; approximately 12% belongs to the top ten. Sequenced material: peripheral blood. The receptor source for this set is a woman in her sixties with acute or convalescent COVID-19.

The rearrangement links TRBV7-9 to TRBJ1-4, with TRBD1 matching over 7 bases. CDR3 length: 15 amino acids. Germline V CDR1 and CDR2: SEHNR, FQNEAQ (reference sequence). V lost 1 base to trimming and J lost 5 bases; unmatched junction nucleotides: 4. CDR3 nucleotide sequence: TGTGCCAGCAGCTTAGGGGACAGTAAGAATGAAAAACTGTTTTTT. Translated: CASSLGDSKNEKLFF.

The gene calls are TRBV9 and TRBJ1-4; TRBD1 matches at 9 bases. Losses at the gene ends were 0 bases for V and 10 bases for J; bases not matched to a gene: 4. The CDR3 length is 14 residues. Per germline, CDR1 SGDLS and CDR2 YYNGEE. CDR3 bases: TGTGCCAGCAGCGTAGAACAGGGGGCAGGAAAACTGTTTTTT. This sequence encodes CASSVEQGAGKLFF. Full variable domain (outside the CDR3, taken from reference TRBV9 and TRBJ1-4): DSGVTQTPKHLITATGQRVTLRCSPRSGDLSVYWYQQSLDQGLQFLIQYYNGEERAKGNILERFSAQQFPDLHSELNLSSLELGDSALYFCASSVEQGAGKLFFGSGTQLSVL.

V gene TRBV4-3 combines with J gene TRBJ1-2; D unclear. Germline values: CDR1 LGHNA, CDR2 YSLEER. The CDR3 is 15 amino acids. The V gene lost 4 bases and the J gene lost 1 base, with 13 bases spanning the gap. The CDR3 nucleotides read TGCGCCAGCAGCCCCCGGGGAGGTAGTAACTATGGCTACACCTTC. Protein: CASSPRGGSNYGYTF.

This clone occurred once. This rearrangement joins TRBV7-9 to TRBJ1-4, with unresolved D. The V gene lost 5 bases and the J gene lost 10 bases, with 20 bases spanning the gap. In germline, CDR1 is SEHNR, CDR2 FQNEAQ (reference sequence). CDR3 length: 15 amino acids. Here the CDR3 DNA reads TGTGCCAGCAGCCCCCGAGAGCGAATGGGAGGAAAACTGTTTTTT. It is translated as CASSPRERMGGKLFF.

The chain has TRBV19 and TRBJ1-1; TRBD1 might be the D (5 bases). Trimming cost V 7 bases and J 0 bases, with 15 bases left between them. Germline V gives CDR1 LNHDA, CDR2 SQIVND (reference sequence). The CDR3 consists of 15 residues. The CDR3 sequence: CASTQAGQLNTEAFF. The CDR3 DNA is TGTGCCAGTACCCAGGCGGGGCAGCTGAACACTGAAGCTTTCTTT.

This chain joins TRBV3-1 (or the pseudogene TRBV3-2) and TRBJ1-1, with D perhaps TRBD1 (5 bases). The CDR3 has 13 residues. From germline, CDR1 is LGHDT and CDR2 YNNKEL (reference sequence). Trimming removed 1 base at V and 7 bases at J, with 10 bases between. The CDR3 is CASSQGEGVEAFF. CDR3 DNA: TGTGCCAGCAGCCAAGGGGAAGGGGTTGAAGCTTTCTTT.

V usage is TRBV18 and J usage is TRBJ2-5; 8 nucleotides agree with TRBD2. Germline CDR1 and CDR2: KGHSH and LQKENI. J gave up 3 bases and V 3 bases, and 12 bases lay outside the gene matches. The CDR3 totals 17 residues. CDR3 in amino acids: CASSPLHSSGGKETQYF. As DNA, the CDR3 is TGTGCCAGCTCACCTTTACACTCCAGCGGGGGAAAAGAGACCCAGTACTTC.

The CDR3 bases are TGCAGCGTTGAATTACTAGCGGGGGGGACAGATACGCAGTATTTT. This sequence encodes CSVELLAGGTDTQYF. J is TRBJ2-3 and V is TRBV29-1; 13 nucleotides line up with TRBD2. The CDR3 is 15 residues long. V lost 2 bases, J lost 3 bases, and 2 bases stayed unmatched. Per the germline V gene, CDR1 is SQVTM and CDR2 is ANQGSEA.

This chain joins TRBV9 and TRBJ2-3; D perhaps matches TRBD1 (5 bases). The V end lost 2 bases, the J end lost 3 bases, and 16 bases lay between the germline ends. Germline V gene sequence: CDR1 SGDLS, CDR2 YYNGEE. The CDR3 loop spans 16 amino acids. For the CDR3, the DNA is TGTGCCAGCAGCGTGGCAGACAGACTCGGAACAGATACGCAGTATTTT. Its protein product is CASSVADRLGTDTQYF.

V gene TRBV12-5 combines with J gene TRBJ2-5; 9 nucleotides match TRBD1. With V trimmed by 5 bases and J by 5 bases, 6 bases remained unmatched. This CDR3 region has 14 residues. CDR1 is LGHNT, CDR2 FRNRAP, per germline. CDR3 residues: CASGRGQGEETQYF. As DNA, the CDR3 is TGTGCTAGTGGTCGGGGACAGGGCGAGGAGACCCAGTACTTC.

As for this clone: Different DNA sequences within this sample yield the same CDR3. The genes are TRBV7-9 and TRBJ2-7; D is perhaps TRBD1 (5 bases). Germline CDR1 reads SEHNR; CDR2 reads FQNEAQ (reference sequence). There are 14 residues in the CDR3. Trimming cost V 1 base and J 2 bases, with 9 bases left between them. CDR3 amino acids: CASSLGTGTYEQYF. CDR3 nucleotide sequence: TGTGCCAGCAGCTTAGGAACAGGTACCTACGAGCAGTACTTC.

The chain has TRBV6-2 or TRBV6-3 and TRBJ1-3; D unresolved. The germline V gene has CDR1 MNHEY and CDR2 SVGEGT. Deletions cut 4 bases from V and 1 base from J, with 11 bases between. The CDR3 has 15 residues. CDR3 sequence reads: CASSWPSLSGNTIYF. CDR3 coding DNA: TGTGCCAGCAGTTGGCCCTCATTGTCTGGAAACACCATATATTTT.

This chain joins TRBV7-2 and TRBJ1-3, with 7 nucleotides matching TRBD1. This CDR3 spans 15 amino acids. The junction had 4 bases not matched to a gene; V was cut back by 1 base and J by 4 bases. Germline CDR1 reads SGHTA; CDR2 reads FQGNSA. In nucleotides, the CDR3 is TGTGCCAGCAGCTTAGAGGGACAGATAGGAAACACCATATATTTT. Its protein is CASSLEGQIGNTIYF.

The V gene is TRBV5-4, the J gene TRBJ2-5; no clear D. The germline V and J ends were trimmed by 1 base and 2 bases, with 9 bases remaining between them. The V gene's germline CDR1 is SGHNT and CDR2 YYREEE (reference sequence). The CDR3 extends over 14 amino acids. DNA for the CDR3: TGTGCCAGCAGCTTGTCTCTAGGACAAGAGACCCAGTACTTC. As protein: CASSLSLGQETQYF.